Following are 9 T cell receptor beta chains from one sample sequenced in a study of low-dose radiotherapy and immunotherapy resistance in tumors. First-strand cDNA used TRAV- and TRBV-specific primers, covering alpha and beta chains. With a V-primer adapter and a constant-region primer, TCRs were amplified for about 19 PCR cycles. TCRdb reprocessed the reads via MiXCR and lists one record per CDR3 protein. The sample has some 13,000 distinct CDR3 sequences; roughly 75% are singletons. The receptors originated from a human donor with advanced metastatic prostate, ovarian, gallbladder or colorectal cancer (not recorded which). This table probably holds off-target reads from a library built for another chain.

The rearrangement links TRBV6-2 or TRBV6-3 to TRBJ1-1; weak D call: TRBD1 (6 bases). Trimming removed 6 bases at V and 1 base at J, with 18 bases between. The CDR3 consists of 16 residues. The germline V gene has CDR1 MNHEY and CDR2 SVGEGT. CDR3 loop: CASREKGQPSNTEAFF. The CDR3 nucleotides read TGTGCCAGCAGGGAAAAGGGACAACCTTCGAACACTGAAGCTTTCTTT.

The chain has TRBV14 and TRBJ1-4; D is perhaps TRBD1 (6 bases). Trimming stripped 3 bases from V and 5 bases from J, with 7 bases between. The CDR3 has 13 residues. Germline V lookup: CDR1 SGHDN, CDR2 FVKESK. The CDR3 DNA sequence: TGTGCCAGCAGCCAGACAGGAAATGAAAAACTGTTTTTT. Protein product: CASSQTGNEKLFF.

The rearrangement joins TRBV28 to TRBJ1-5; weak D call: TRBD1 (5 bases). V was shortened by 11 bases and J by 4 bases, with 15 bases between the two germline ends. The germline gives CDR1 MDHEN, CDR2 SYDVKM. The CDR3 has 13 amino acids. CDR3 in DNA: TGTGCCGGGGGGACCGACACGAATCAGCCCCAGCATTTT. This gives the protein CAGGTDTNQPQHF.

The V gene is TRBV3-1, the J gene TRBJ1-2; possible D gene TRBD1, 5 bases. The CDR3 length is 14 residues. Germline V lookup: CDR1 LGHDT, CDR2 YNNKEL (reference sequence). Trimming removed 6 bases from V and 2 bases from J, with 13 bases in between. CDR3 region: CASREPGRNYGYTF. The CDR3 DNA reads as TGTGCCAGCAGGGAACCGGGACGGAACTATGGCTACACCTTC. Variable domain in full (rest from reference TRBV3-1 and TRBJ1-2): DTAVSQTPKYLVTQMGNDKSIKCEQNLGHDTMYWYKQDSKKFLKIMFSYNNKELIINETVPNRFSPKSPDKAHLNLHINSLELGDSAVYFCASREPGRNYGYTFGSGTRLTVV.

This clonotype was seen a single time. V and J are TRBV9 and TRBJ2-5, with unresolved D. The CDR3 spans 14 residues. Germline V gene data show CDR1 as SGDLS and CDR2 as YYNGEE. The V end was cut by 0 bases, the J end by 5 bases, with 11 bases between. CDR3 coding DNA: TGTGCCAGCAGCGTAGGGCTAGGATGGGAGACCCAGTACTTC. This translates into CASSVGLGWETQYF.

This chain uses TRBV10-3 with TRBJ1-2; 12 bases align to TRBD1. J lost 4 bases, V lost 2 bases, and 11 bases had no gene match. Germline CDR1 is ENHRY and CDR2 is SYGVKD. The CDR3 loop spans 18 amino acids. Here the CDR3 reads CAISEGTGTGGAGYGYTF. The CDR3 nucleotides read TGTGCCATCAGTGAGGGAACCGGGACAGGGGGCGCTGGCTATGGCTACACCTTC.

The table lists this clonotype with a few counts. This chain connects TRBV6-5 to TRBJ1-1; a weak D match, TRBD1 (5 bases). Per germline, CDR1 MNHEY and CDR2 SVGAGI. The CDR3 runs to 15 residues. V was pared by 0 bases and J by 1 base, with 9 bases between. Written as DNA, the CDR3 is TGTGCCAGCAGTTACTCCGTCGGGGGGAACACTGAAGCTTTCTTT. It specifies CASSYSVGGNTEAFF.

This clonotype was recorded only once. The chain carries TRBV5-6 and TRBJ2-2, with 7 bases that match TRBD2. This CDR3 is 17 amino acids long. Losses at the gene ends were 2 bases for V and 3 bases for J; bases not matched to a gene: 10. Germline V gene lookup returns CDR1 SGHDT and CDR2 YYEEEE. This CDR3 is CASSFFGRSQYTGELFF. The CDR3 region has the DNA TGTGCCAGCAGCTTTTTCGGGAGGAGCCAGTACACCGGGGAGCTGTTTTTT.

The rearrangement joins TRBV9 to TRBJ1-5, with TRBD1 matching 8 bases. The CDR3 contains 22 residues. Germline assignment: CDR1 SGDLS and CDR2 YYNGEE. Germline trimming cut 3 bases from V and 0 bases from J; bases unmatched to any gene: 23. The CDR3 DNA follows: TGTGCCAGCAGCGCCCGTGCAAATCTGGACAGGGACCGGGATTATAGCAATCAGCCCCAGCATTTT. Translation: CASSARANLDRDRDYSNQPQHF.